Listed here is a single TCR beta chain. Per the study methods: Amplification with reference gene primers provided the estimates of nucleated cell counts. Measured with immunoSEQ multiplex PCR; TCRdb has only the in-frame clones, and not every one. V and J calls plus clone size are reproduced from that table; the DNA served to infer D and trimming. Altogether about 140,000 clones are present, about 80% being singletons, with the ten largest covering approximately 3.8%. The record originates from a study of blood T cell repertoires in COVID-19. As for the study in general: The United States, Italy and Spain supplied acute and convalescent COVID-19 samples.

CDR1 is GTSNPN and CDR2 is SVGIG in the germline V gene (reference sequence). The CDR3 is 14 amino acids. Losses at the gene ends were 5 bases for V and 3 bases for J; bases not matched to a gene: 6. The specimen sequenced was peripheral blood. This TCR was recovered from a woman aged 55-70 years with acute or convalescent COVID-19. This sequence joins TRBV30 and TRBJ1-5, with 8 bases that match TRBD1. CDR3 in DNA: TGTGCCTGGCAGGGGGCGACGGACAATCAGCCCCAGCATTTT. It yields the protein CAWQGATDNQPQHF.